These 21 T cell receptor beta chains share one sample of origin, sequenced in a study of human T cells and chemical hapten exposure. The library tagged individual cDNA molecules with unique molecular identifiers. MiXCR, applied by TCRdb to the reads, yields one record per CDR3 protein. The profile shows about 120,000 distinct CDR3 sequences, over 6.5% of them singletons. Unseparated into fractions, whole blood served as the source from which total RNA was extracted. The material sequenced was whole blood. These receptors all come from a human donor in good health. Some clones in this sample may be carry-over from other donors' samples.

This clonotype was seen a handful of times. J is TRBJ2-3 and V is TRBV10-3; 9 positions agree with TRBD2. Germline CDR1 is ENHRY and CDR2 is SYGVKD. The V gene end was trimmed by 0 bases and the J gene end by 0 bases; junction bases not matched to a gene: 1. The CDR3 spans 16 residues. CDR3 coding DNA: TGTGCCATCAGTGAGTCGCTAGCGGGAAGCACAGATACGCAGTATTTT. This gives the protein CAISESLAGSTDTQYF.

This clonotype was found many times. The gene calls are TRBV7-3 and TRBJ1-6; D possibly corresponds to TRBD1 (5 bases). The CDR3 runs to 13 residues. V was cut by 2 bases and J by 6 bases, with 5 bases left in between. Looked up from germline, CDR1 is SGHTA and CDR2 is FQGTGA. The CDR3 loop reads CASSLGTNSPLHF. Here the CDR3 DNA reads TGTGCCAGCAGCTTAGGGACTAATTCACCCCTCCACTTT.

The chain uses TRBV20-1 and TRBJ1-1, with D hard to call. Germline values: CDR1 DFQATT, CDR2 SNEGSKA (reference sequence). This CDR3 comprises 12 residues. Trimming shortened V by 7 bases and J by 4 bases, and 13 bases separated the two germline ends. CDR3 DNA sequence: TGCAGTGTATACAGCCCAATCACTGAAGCTTTCTTT. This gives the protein CSVYSPITEAFF.

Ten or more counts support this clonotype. The CDR3 DNA reads as TGTGCCAGCAGTCCCCGACTGGAAAATTCACCCCTCCACTTT. Residues: CASSPRLENSPLHF. The chain couples TRBV12-3 or TRBV12-4 to TRBJ1-6; no definite D call. The CDR3 is made up of 14 amino acids. V was pared by 5 bases and J by 7 bases, with 12 bases between.

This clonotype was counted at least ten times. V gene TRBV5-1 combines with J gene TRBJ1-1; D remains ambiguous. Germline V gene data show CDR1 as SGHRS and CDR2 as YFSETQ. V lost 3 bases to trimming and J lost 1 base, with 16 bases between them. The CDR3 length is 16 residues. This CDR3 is CASSWQTGRPNTEAFF. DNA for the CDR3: TGCGCCAGCAGCTGGCAAACTGGACGGCCGAACACTGAAGCTTTCTTT.

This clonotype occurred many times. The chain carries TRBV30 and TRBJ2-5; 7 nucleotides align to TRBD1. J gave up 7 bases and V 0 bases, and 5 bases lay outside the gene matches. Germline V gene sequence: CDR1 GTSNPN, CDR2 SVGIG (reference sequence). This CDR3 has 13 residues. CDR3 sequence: CAWSVQGGATQYF. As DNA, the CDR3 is TGTGCCTGGAGTGTACAAGGGGGCGCGACCCAGTACTTC.

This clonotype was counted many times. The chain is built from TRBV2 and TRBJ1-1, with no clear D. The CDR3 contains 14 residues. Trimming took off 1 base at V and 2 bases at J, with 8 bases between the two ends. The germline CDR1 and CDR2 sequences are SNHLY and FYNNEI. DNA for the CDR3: TGTGCCAGCAGTGAAGAAGTGGATAACACTGAAGCTTTCTTT. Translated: CASSEEVDNTEAFF.

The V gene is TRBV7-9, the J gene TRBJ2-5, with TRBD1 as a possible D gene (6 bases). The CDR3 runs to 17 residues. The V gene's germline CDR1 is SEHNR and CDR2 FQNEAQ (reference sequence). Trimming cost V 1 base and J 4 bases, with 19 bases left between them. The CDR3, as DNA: TGTGCCAGCAGCTTAGGAGGGCCAGGGGACACGGGAGAGACCCAGTACTTC. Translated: CASSLGGPGDTGETQYF.

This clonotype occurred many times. CDR3 in DNA: TGTGCCAGCACCTTGACAGGAGATACGCAGTATTTT. Protein: CASTLTGDTQYF. The V call is TRBV2, the J call TRBJ2-3, with TRBD1 as a possible D gene (6 bases). CDR1 and CDR2 (germline): SNHLY, FYNNEI. The ends were cut back, 7 bases at V and 5 bases at J, with 10 bases in the middle. This CDR3 has 12 residues.

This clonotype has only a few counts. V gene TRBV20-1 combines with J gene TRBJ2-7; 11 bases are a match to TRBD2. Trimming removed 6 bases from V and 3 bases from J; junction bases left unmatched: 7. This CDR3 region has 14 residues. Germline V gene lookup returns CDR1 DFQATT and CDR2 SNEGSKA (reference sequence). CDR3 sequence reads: CSATSGTSGYEQYF. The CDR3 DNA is TGCAGTGCGACCTCCGGGACTAGCGGCTACGAGCAGTACTTC.

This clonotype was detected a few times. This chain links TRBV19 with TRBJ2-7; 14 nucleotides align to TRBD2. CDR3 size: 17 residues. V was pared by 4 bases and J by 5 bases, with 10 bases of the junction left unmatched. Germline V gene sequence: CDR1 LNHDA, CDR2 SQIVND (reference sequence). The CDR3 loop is CASSNFPPGLAGDEQYF. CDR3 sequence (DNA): TGTGCCAGTAGTAACTTCCCCCCGGGACTAGCGGGGGACGAGCAGTACTTC.

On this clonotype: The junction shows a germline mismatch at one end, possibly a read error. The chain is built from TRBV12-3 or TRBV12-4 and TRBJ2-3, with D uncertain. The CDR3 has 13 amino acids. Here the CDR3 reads CASGFSRTDTQYF. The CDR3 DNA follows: TGTGCCAGCGGTTTCAGCCGCACAGATACGCAGTATTTT.

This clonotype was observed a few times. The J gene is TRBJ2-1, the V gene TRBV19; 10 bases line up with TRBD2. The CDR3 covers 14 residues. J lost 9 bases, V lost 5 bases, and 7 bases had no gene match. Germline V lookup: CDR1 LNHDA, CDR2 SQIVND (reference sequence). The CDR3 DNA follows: TGTGCCAGTAGTCAGCCTAGCGGGAGATTTGAGCAGTTCTTC. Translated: CASSQPSGRFEQFF.

In DNA form, the CDR3 reads TGTGCCAGCAGCTTGCGCCCGGACAGGGTCGTGACCGGGGAGCTGTTTTTT. Encoded protein: CASSLRPDRVVTGELFF. The chain has TRBV7-2 and TRBJ2-2; 8 bases fit TRBD1. The V segment lost 3 bases and the J segment 5 bases; nucleotides outside the gene matches: 11. The CDR3 loop spans 17 amino acids. Germline CDR1 is SGHTA and CDR2 is FQGNSA.

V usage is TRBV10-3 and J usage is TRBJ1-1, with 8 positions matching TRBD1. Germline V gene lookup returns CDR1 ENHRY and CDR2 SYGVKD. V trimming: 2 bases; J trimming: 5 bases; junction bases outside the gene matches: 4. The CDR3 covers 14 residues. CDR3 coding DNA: TGTGCCATCAGTGAGACAGGGGGTAGAACTGAAGCTTTCTTT. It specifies CAISETGGRTEAFF.

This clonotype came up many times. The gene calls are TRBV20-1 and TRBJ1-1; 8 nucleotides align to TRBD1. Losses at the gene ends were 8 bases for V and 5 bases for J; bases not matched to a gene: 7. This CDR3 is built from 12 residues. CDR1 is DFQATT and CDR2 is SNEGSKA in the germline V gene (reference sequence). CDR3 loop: CSTRQGWTEAFF. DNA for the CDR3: TGCAGTACCCGACAGGGGTGGACTGAAGCTTTCTTT.

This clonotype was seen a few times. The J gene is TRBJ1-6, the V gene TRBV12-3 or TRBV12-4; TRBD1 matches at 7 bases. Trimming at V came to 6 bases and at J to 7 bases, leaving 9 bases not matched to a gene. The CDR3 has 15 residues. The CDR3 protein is CASRFGQEENSPLHF. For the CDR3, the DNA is TGTGCCAGCAGGTTTGGACAGGAGGAGAATTCACCCCTCCACTTT.

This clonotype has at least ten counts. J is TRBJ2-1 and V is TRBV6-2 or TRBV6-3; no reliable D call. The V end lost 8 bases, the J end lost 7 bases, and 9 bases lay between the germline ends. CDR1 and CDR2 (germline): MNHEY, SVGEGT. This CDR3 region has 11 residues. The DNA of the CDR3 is TGTGCCAGCCTCTGGCGTAATGAGCAGTTCTTC. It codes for CASLWRNEQFF.

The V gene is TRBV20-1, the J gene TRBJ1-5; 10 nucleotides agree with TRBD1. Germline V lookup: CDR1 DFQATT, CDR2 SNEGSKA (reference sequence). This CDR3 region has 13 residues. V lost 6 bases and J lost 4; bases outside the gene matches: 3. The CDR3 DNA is TGCAGTGCCAGGGGACAGGGGAATCAGCCCCAGCATTTT. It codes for CSARGQGNQPQHF.

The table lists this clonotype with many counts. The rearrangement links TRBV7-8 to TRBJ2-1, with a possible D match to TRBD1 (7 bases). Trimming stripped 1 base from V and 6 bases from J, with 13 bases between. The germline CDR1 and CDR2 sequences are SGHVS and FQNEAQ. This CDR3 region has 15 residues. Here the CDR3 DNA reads TGTGCCAGCAGCTTAGGCGGGACAGCCGTCAATGAGCAGTTCTTC. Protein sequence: CASSLGGTAVNEQFF.

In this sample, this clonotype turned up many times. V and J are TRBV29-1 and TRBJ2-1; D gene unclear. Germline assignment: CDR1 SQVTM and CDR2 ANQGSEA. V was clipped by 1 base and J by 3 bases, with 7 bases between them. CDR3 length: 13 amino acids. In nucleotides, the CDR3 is TGCAGCGTTGAAGGGGCGAACTACAATGAGCAGTTCTTC. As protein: CSVEGANYNEQFF.